The 29 T cell receptor beta chains below come from one sample, sequenced in a study of OX40 agonist ivuxolimab in advanced cancers. The method was immunoSEQ multiplex PCR; TCRdb's version includes in-frame clones alone and lacks a portion of them. The sample yields about 61,000 clones, around 82% seen once. The starting material was CD4+ or CD8+ T cells sorted from blood, obtained in a trial of the OX40 agonist ivuxolimab. The receptors were sampled from an adult with an advanced solid tumor such as melanoma, head and neck, liver or kidney cancer.

In its sample, this clone was seen once. This rearrangement joins TRBV5-6 to TRBJ2-3; D perhaps matches TRBD2 (5 bases). The V end lost 3 bases, the J end lost 1 base, and 18 bases lay between the germline ends. From germline, CDR1 is SGHDT and CDR2 YYEEEE. This CDR3 region has 17 residues. Written as DNA, the CDR3 is TGTGCCAGCAGCTCGCTTGTTTCAGCGAGGGGCACAGATACGCAGTATTTT. It yields the protein CASSSLVSARGTDTQYF.

CDR3 in DNA: TGTGCCAGCAAGGAGGATACCGGGACAACCTACGAGCAGTACTTC. This gives the protein CASKEDTGTTYEQYF. The chain combines TRBV2 with TRBJ2-7; tentatively, D is TRBD1 (6 bases). This CDR3 region has 15 residues. The V gene's germline CDR1 is SNHLY and CDR2 FYNNEI. The V gene lost 7 bases and the J gene lost 2 bases, with 18 bases spanning the gap.

The chain employs TRBV5-5 and TRBJ1-2, with D perhaps TRBD1 (5 bases). This CDR3 is built from 15 residues. Trimming stripped 4 bases from V and 0 bases from J, with 13 bases between. Germline CDR1 is SGHKS and CDR2 is YYEKEE (reference sequence). CDR3 DNA sequence: TGTGCCAGCAGCCGGACACACTCTCCTAACTATGGCTACACCTTC. This encodes CASSRTHSPNYGYTF.

The chain employs TRBV18 and TRBJ1-4; D unresolved. Germline CDR1 and CDR2: KGHSH and LQKENI. V was clipped by 1 base and J by 9 bases, with 12 bases between them. The CDR3 loop spans 14 amino acids. The CDR3 DNA reads TGTGCCAGCTCACCACAGGGCGCTGACAAAAAACTGTTTTTT. Translation gives CASSPQGADKKLFF.

The V call is TRBV5-1, the J call TRBJ2-3; D is unclear. The CDR3 loop spans 14 amino acids. Trimming pared 0 bases from V and 2 bases from J, leaving 7 bases between. Germline V gene lookup returns CDR1 SGHRS and CDR2 YFSETQ. Here the CDR3 reads CASSLAEDTDTQYF. Written as DNA, the CDR3 is TGCGCCAGCAGCTTGGCCGAGGACACAGATACGCAGTATTTT.

V is TRBV6-6 and J is TRBJ2-7; the D is unclear. Germline lookup yields CDR1 MNHNY and CDR2 SVGAGI (reference sequence). The V end was cut by 4 bases, the J end by 2 bases, with 12 bases between. This CDR3 has 14 residues. The CDR3 loop reads CASSSRRGTYEQYF. The CDR3 DNA reads as TGTGCCAGCAGTTCTCGGCGCGGAACCTACGAGCAGTACTTC.

The V and J genes are TRBV27 and TRBJ2-7; no clear D gene. The CDR3 loop spans 14 amino acids. Trimming removed 5 bases from V and 3 bases from J, with 14 bases in between. Germline V gene sequence: CDR1 MNHEY, CDR2 SMNVEV (reference sequence). CDR3 DNA: TGTGCCAGCAGTCAAAAGCTGACAAGCTACGAGCAGTACTTC. It specifies CASSQKLTSYEQYF.

The chain joins TRBV12-5 to TRBJ1-3; 9 nucleotides align to TRBD1. Looked up from germline, CDR1 is LGHNT and CDR2 is FRNRAP. This CDR3 spans 18 amino acids. V dropped 3 bases and J dropped 3; count of bases not matched to a gene: 12. The CDR3: CASGLQGAQEVIGNTIYF. The CDR3, as DNA: TGTGCTAGTGGTTTACAGGGGGCGCAGGAGGTAATTGGAAACACCATATATTTT. The variable domain in full, with the rest retrieved from reference TRBV12-5 and TRBJ1-3, is DARVTQTPRHKVTEMGQEVTMRCQPILGHNTVFWYRQTMMQGLELLAYFRNRAPLDDSGMPKDRFSAEMPDATLATLKIQPSEPRDSAVYFCASGLQGAQEVIGNTIYFGEGSWLTVV.

The J gene is TRBJ2-5, the V gene TRBV28; 7 positions match TRBD2. This CDR3 spans 13 amino acids. After removal of 10 bases from V and 5 bases from J, the junction contained 10 bases not matched to a gene. The germline V gene encodes CDR1 MDHEN and CDR2 SYDVKM. CDR3 nucleotide sequence: TGTGCCATCGCCACCCCTAGCGGCGAGACCCAGTACTTC. The encoded protein is CAIATPSGETQYF.

This clone was detected a few times. The chain has TRBV6-5 and TRBJ2-1; 8 bases agree with TRBD1. V dropped 5 bases and J dropped 9; count of bases not matched to a gene: 9. This CDR3 region has 14 residues. From germline, CDR1 is MNHEY and CDR2 SVGAGI. Here the CDR3 reads CASSLDRESAEQFF. For the CDR3, the DNA is TGTGCCAGCAGTCTGGACAGGGAATCGGCTGAGCAGTTCTTC.

V is TRBV9 and J is TRBJ2-7, with D perhaps TRBD1 (6 bases). Germline V gene data show CDR1 as SGDLS and CDR2 as YYNGEE. The CDR3 totals 12 residues. Trimming cost V 3 bases and J 2 bases, with 6 bases left between them. Here the CDR3 reads CASSGDTYEQYF. The CDR3 DNA is TGTGCCAGCAGCGGGGACACCTACGAGCAGTACTTC.

The table lists this clone with a few counts. The rearrangement uses TRBV9 and TRBJ1-4; no clear D. Germline lookup yields CDR1 SGDLS and CDR2 YYNGEE. CDR3 size: 15 residues. V lost 5 bases, J lost 3 bases, and 14 bases lay in between. DNA for the CDR3: TGTGCCAGCAGTGCCTGGGTGGGTTCTAATGAAAAACTGTTTTTT. Protein sequence: CASSAWVGSNEKLFF.

The rearrangement uses TRBV5-1 and TRBJ2-3; TRBD1 matches at 7 bases. The CDR3 spans 16 residues. J lost 2 bases, V lost 0 bases, and 6 bases had no gene match. The germline V gene has CDR1 SGHRS and CDR2 YFSETQ. The CDR3 reads CASSLEGTANTDTQYF. CDR3 DNA: TGCGCCAGCAGCTTGGAGGGGACAGCCAACACAGATACGCAGTATTTT.

The rearrangement links TRBV5-4 to TRBJ1-6; 8 bases match TRBD1. V gave up 1 base and J gave up 4 bases; unmatched junction bases: 4. Germline V gene lookup returns CDR1 SGHNT and CDR2 YYREEE (reference sequence). The CDR3 contains 16 residues. This chain's CDR3 is CASSLSGGAYNSPLHF. The CDR3 nucleotides are TGTGCCAGCAGCTTGTCAGGGGGCGCTTATAATTCACCCCTCCACTTT. The whole variable domain, remainder taken from reference TRBV5-4 and TRBJ1-6, is ETGVTQSPTHLIKTRGQQVTLRCSSQSGHNTVSWYQQALGQGPQFIFQYYREEENGRGNFPPRFSGLQFPNYSSELNVNALELDDSALYLCASSLSGGAYNSPLHFGNGTRLTVT.

J is TRBJ2-1 and V is TRBV30; D is unresolved. With 3 bases removed from V and 8 bases from J, the gap between germline ends came to 11 bases. This CDR3 region has 12 residues. CDR1 and CDR2 (germline): GTSNPN, SVGIG (reference sequence). CDR3 in amino acids: CAWRGWVDEQFF. Written as DNA, the CDR3 is TGTGCCTGGAGGGGATGGGTCGATGAGCAGTTCTTC.

This chain links TRBV15 with TRBJ1-5, with D unclear. The CDR3 has 13 residues. From germline, CDR1 is LNHNV and CDR2 YYDKDF (reference sequence). Trimming removed 1 base from V and 5 bases from J, with 6 bases in between. The CDR3 sequence is CATSRGRDQPQHF. The CDR3 nucleotides are TGTGCCACCAGCAGAGGCCGTGATCAGCCCCAGCATTTT.

This clone was recorded once. The chain employs TRBV11-2 and TRBJ2-5; maybe TRBD1 (6 bases). Deletions cut 5 bases from V and 5 bases from J, with 21 bases between. Germline CDR1 SGHAT, CDR2 FQNNGV. This CDR3 spans 16 amino acids. The chain's CDR3 is CASSRAQGRSGETQYF. CDR3 nucleotides: TGTGCCAGCAGCCGCGCACAGGGAAGGTCGGGGGAGACCCAGTACTTC.

The rearrangement links TRBV5-5 to TRBJ1-1; a possible D gene is TRBD1 (5 bases). The V and J ends lost 4 bases and 0 bases respectively, with 19 bases between them. The CDR3 runs 17 residues. From germline, CDR1 is SGHKS and CDR2 YYEKEE (reference sequence). CDR3 DNA sequence: TGTGCCAGCAGCGGGGAGGGGCCCGGCGCGATGAACACTGAAGCTTTCTTT. Its translation is CASSGEGPGAMNTEAFF.

The genes are TRBV10-1 and TRBJ1-1, with a tentative D call TRBD1 (6 bases). The CDR3 sequence is 13 residues long. The V and J ends lost 6 bases and 1 base respectively, with 9 bases between them. CDR1 is WNHNN, CDR2 SYGVQD, per germline (reference sequence). This chain's CDR3 is CASRTDRNTEAFF. For the CDR3, the DNA is TGCGCCAGCAGGACGGACAGGAACACTGAAGCTTTCTTT.

This clone was found once. V usage is TRBV7-9 and J usage is TRBJ2-5, with 8 bases matching TRBD2. Germline trimming cut 1 base from V and 11 bases from J; bases unmatched to any gene: 18. The CDR3 is 17 amino acids. CDR1 SEHNR and CDR2 FQNEAQ come from the germline V gene (reference sequence). The chain's CDR3 is CASSLVGKRETMWEQYF. The DNA of the CDR3 is TGTGCCAGCAGCTTAGTGGGGAAGCGGGAGACTATGTGGGAGCAGTACTTC.

The chain couples TRBV20-1 to TRBJ2-5; tentatively, D is TRBD1 (5 bases). Looked up from germline, CDR1 is DFQATT and CDR2 is SNEGSKA (reference sequence). The CDR3 loop spans 11 amino acids. V lost 7 bases and J lost 1, with 7 bases in between. The CDR3 sequence is CSGQPQETQYF. Here the CDR3 DNA reads TGCAGTGGACAGCCCCAAGAGACCCAGTACTTC.

V is TRBV2 and J is TRBJ1-1; TRBD1 agrees at 7 bases. V was clipped by 3 bases and J by 5 bases; unmatched bases: 6. The CDR3 length is 14 residues. Germline V lookup: CDR1 SNHLY, CDR2 FYNNEI. CDR3 sequence (DNA): TGTGCCAGCAGTGACCAGGGGGTGTCAACTGAAGCTTTCTTT. It encodes CASSDQGVSTEAFF.

The CDR3: CASSLARSSNTEAFF. The DNA for the CDR3 is TGTGCCAGCAGCCTTGCAAGGTCCTCCAACACTGAAGCTTTCTTT. This rearrangement joins TRBV11-1 to TRBJ1-1; D ambiguous. Germline assignment: CDR1 SGHAT and CDR2 FQDESV (reference sequence). The CDR3 covers 15 residues. The V end lost 5 bases, the J end lost 2 bases, and 15 bases lay between the germline ends.

The chain uses TRBV18 and TRBJ2-2; 11 nucleotides line up with TRBD1. The CDR3 spans 16 residues. Germline CDR1 reads KGHSH; CDR2 reads LQKENI. The V segment lost 3 bases and the J segment 2 bases; nucleotides outside the gene matches: 2. The chain's CDR3 is CASSPRTGGNTGELFF. In nucleotides, the CDR3 is TGTGCCAGCTCACCGCGGACAGGGGGCAACACCGGGGAGCTGTTTTTT.

This clone was recorded once. The chain employs TRBV18 and TRBJ2-1; 8 positions agree with TRBD1. This CDR3 region has 16 residues. Germline V gene lookup returns CDR1 KGHSH and CDR2 LQKENI. The V and J ends lost 3 bases and 6 bases, in that order; junction bases with no gene match: 10. The CDR3 DNA follows: TGTGCCAGCTCACCGATGACAGGGGAGTACGGCAATGAGCAGTTCTTC. It encodes CASSPMTGEYGNEQFF.

V and J are TRBV29-1 and TRBJ2-7; perhaps D is TRBD1 or TRBD2 (7 bases each). The germline gives CDR1 SQVTM, CDR2 ANQGSEA. The CDR3 consists of 14 residues. V was clipped by 4 bases and J by 2 bases, with 15 bases between them. The CDR3 region is CSVGLAGGAYEQYF. Written as DNA, the CDR3 is TGCAGCGTTGGCCTAGCAGGGGGGGCCTACGAGCAGTACTTC.

V is TRBV7-3 and J is TRBJ1-1, with D possibly being TRBD1 (5 bases). Germline CDR1 and CDR2: SGHTA and FQGTGA. V gave up 4 bases and J gave up 5 bases, with 20 bases separating them. The CDR3 length is 16 residues. CDR3 nucleotide sequence: TGTGCCAGCAGCTCTAATCCTCTTACAGGATATACTGAAGCTTTCTTT. Protein product: CASSSNPLTGYTEAFF.

The chain couples TRBV29-1 to TRBJ1-1; TRBD1 aligns across 8 bases. The germline gives CDR1 SQVTM, CDR2 ANQGSEA. V trimming: 0 bases; J trimming: 3 bases; junction bases outside the gene matches: 0. The CDR3 is 13 residues long. In nucleotides, the CDR3 is TGCAGCGTTGAAGAACAGGGGGACACTGAAGCTTTCTTT. This translates into CSVEEQGDTEAFF.

V gene TRBV12-5 combines with J gene TRBJ1-1; 8 bases map to TRBD1. From germline, CDR1 is LGHNT and CDR2 FRNRAP. J lost 4 bases, V lost 2 bases, and 9 bases had no gene match. The length of the CDR3 is 16 residues. CDR3 loop: CASGLSAGGAPTEAFF. The CDR3 coding sequence is TGTGCTAGTGGTTTGTCGGCAGGGGGCGCCCCCACTGAAGCTTTCTTT.